The 13 T cell receptor beta chains below all came from one sample that was sequenced in a study of beta chain features in type 1 diabetes. The isolated RNA, all of it, was reverse transcribed, so expressed TCRB transcripts were what got sequenced. Clones were sequenced by immunoSEQ multiplex PCR, and TCRdb holds only the in-frame ones, with some missing. The data hold around 450,000 clones, with about an eighth observed a single time. Sequenced: naive CD4+ T cells from blood. The origin of the receptors is a woman aged 18-30 years in good health.

The rearrangement links TRBV19 to TRBJ2-7, with a weak D call TRBD2 (5 bases). CDR1 is LNHDA and CDR2 is SQIVND in the germline V gene (reference sequence). The CDR3 covers 16 residues. V was clipped by 1 base and J by 3 bases, with 16 bases between them. CDR3 DNA sequence: TGTGCCAGTAGTATAGCAGCAGGAGGTTTGATCTACGAGCAGTACTTC. This encodes CASSIAAGGLIYEQYF. Full variable domain (outside the CDR3, taken from reference TRBV19 and TRBJ2-7): DGGITQSPKYLFRKEGQNVTLSCEQNLNHDAMYWYRQDPGQGLRLIYYSQIVNDFQKGDIAEGYSVSREKKESFPLTVTSAQKNPTAFYLCASSIAAGGLIYEQYFGPGTRLTVT.

This clone turned up a few times. The chain uses TRBV16 and TRBJ1-2, with 8 bases identical to TRBD1. J was trimmed by 4 bases and V by 4 bases; bases with no gene match: 5. CDR3 length: 14 residues. Germline CDR1 reads KGHSY; CDR2 reads FQNENV. The CDR3 loop reads CASSLPGTGYGYTF. CDR3 in DNA: TGTGCCAGCAGCCTACCTGGGACAGGCTATGGCTACACCTTC.

In this sample, this clone turned up a few times. This sample includes further DNA sequences coding for the same CDR3. The V gene is TRBV9, the J gene TRBJ2-1; D unresolved. The CDR3 length is 13 residues. Germline CDR1 SGDLS, CDR2 YYNGEE. The ends were cut back, 0 bases at V and 8 bases at J, with 9 bases in the middle. The CDR3 sequence is CASSVARVDEQFF. CDR3 nucleotides: TGTGCCAGCAGCGTAGCACGCGTGGATGAGCAGTTCTTC.

CDR3 sequence reads: CASSLVSTLAGANVLTF. CDR3 DNA: TGTGCCAGCAGCTTAGTCAGTACCTTGGCCGGGGCCAACGTCCTGACTTTC. V and J are TRBV7-3 and TRBJ2-6; no firm D call. Trimming pared 2 bases from V and 4 bases from J, leaving 15 bases between. Per the germline V gene, CDR1 is SGHTA and CDR2 is FQGTGA. The CDR3 extends over 17 amino acids. Drawing the rest from reference TRBV7-3 and TRBJ2-6, the complete variable domain is GAGVSQTPSNKVTEKGKYVELRCDPISGHTALYWYRQSLGQGPEFLIYFQGTGAADDSGLPNDRFFAVRPEGSVSTLKIQRTERGDSAVYLCASSLVSTLAGANVLTFGAGSRLTVL.

CDR3 sequence (DNA): TGTGCCAGCAGTTTGTCGCGGAGGAGCACAGATACGCAGTATTTT. As protein: CASSLSRRSTDTQYF. The gene calls are TRBV27 and TRBJ2-3; maybe TRBD2 (5 bases). The CDR3 contains 15 residues. V gave up 3 bases and J gave up 0 bases, with 10 bases separating them. From germline, CDR1 is MNHEY and CDR2 SMNVEV (reference sequence).

V gene TRBV29-1 combines with J gene TRBJ1-2; no definite D call. This CDR3 has 11 residues. CDR1 and CDR2 (germline): SQVTM, ANQGSEA. V was shortened by 4 bases and J by 6 bases, with 9 bases between the two germline ends. The CDR3 region is CSVVWSHGYTF. The CDR3 DNA sequence: TGCAGCGTTGTATGGAGCCATGGCTACACCTTC.

This chain connects TRBV10-3 to TRBJ2-2; 7 nucleotides align to TRBD2. V was pared by 4 bases and J by 2 bases, with 10 bases of the junction left unmatched. The CDR3 contains 17 residues. Germline V gene lookup returns CDR1 ENHRY and CDR2 SYGVKD. CDR3 amino acids: CAISAPLGGRNTGELFF. For the CDR3, the DNA is TGTGCCATCAGTGCACCCCTGGGGGGGAGAAACACCGGGGAGCTGTTTTTT.

This clone has more than one count but fewer than ten. The V call is TRBV29-1, the J call TRBJ1-1, with 7 bases fitting TRBD1. The CDR3 consists of 12 residues. The germline V gene has CDR1 SQVTM and CDR2 ANQGSEA. CDR3 residues: CKAQGLNTEAFF. CDR3 sequence (DNA): TGCAAAGCACAGGGGTTGAACACTGAAGCTTTCTTT.

This chain connects TRBV30 to TRBJ2-3, with D perhaps matching TRBD1 (5 bases). Germline CDR1 is GTSNPN and CDR2 is SVGIG (reference sequence). V shed 5 bases and J shed 4 bases, with 16 bases lying between them. The CDR3 runs 14 residues. The CDR3 spells CAWWLGLGPDTQYF. The CDR3 DNA reads TGTGCCTGGTGGCTGGGGCTGGGGCCAGATACGCAGTATTTT.

Note on this clone: In the same sample, other DNA sequences code for this CDR3. The chain uses TRBV18 and TRBJ2-5; D is unclear. V was trimmed by 0 bases and J by 5 bases, leaving 7 bases between them. Per the germline V gene, CDR1 is KGHSH and CDR2 is LQKENI. The CDR3 has 13 residues. The CDR3 DNA is TGTGCCAGCTCACCACCGAGCTCCGAGACCCAGTACTTC. This translates into CASSPPSSETQYF. The full variable domain, with the rest looked up from reference TRBV18 and TRBJ2-5, is NAGVMQNPRHLVRRRGQEARLRCSPMKGHSHVYWYRQLPEEGLKFMVYLQKENIIDESGMPKERFSAEFPKEGPSILRIQQVVRGDSAAYFCASSPPSSETQYFGPGTRLLVL.

The CDR3 DNA is TGTGCCAGCAGCTTACGCGGGGCGCAGGGCTACACCTTC. It translates to CASSLRGAQGYTF. The chain uses TRBV7-9 and TRBJ1-2; perhaps TRBD1 as D (5 bases). Trimming left V 2 bases short and J 8 bases short, with 12 bases between. In germline, CDR1 is SEHNR, CDR2 FQNEAQ (reference sequence). The CDR3 sequence is 13 residues long. The full variable domain, with the rest looked up from reference TRBV7-9 and TRBJ1-2, is DTGVSQNPRHKITKRGQNVTFRCDPISEHNRLYWYRQTLGQGPEFLTYFQNEAQLEKSRLLSDRFSAERPKGSFSTLEIQRTEQGDSAMYLCASSLRGAQGYTFGSGTRLTVV.

This chain joins TRBV9 and TRBJ1-5; 7 bases match TRBD1. CDR3 length equals 14 residues. Trimming removed 3 bases from V and 5 bases from J; junction bases left unmatched: 5. Germline loops: CDR1 SGDLS, CDR2 YYNGEE. The CDR3 DNA follows: TGTGCCAGCAGCGGCGGACAGGCCTATCAGCCCCAGCATTTT. As protein: CASSGGQAYQPQHF.

This sequence joins TRBV2 and TRBJ1-6; D gene ambiguous. CDR3 length: 14 amino acids. Trimming took off 8 bases at V and 4 bases at J, with 12 bases between the two ends. Per germline, CDR1 SNHLY and CDR2 FYNNEI. CDR3 loop: CASQPGGYNSPLHF. The CDR3 DNA reads TGTGCCAGCCAACCGGGCGGATATAATTCACCCCTCCACTTT.